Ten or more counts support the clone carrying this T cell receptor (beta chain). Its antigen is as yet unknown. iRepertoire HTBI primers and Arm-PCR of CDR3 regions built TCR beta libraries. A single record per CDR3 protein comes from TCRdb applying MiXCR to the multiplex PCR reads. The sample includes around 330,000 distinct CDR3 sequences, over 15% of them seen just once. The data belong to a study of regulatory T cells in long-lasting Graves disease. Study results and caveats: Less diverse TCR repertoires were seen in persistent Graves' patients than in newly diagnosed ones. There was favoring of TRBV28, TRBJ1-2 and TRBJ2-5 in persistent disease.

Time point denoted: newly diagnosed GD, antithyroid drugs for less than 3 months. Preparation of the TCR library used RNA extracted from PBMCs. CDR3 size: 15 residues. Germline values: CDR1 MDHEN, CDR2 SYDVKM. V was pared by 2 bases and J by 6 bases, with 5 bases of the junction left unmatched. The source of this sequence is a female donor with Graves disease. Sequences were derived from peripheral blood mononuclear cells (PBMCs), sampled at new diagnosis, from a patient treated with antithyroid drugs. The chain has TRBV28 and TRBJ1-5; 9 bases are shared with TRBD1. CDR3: CASSLRDRGTQPQHF. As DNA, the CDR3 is TGTGCCAGCAGTTTACGTGACAGGGGGACTCAGCCCCAGCATTTT.